A selection of T cell receptor beta chains follows, all from one sample in a study of neoadjuvant anti-PD-1 for oral cavity cancer. Generated by immunoSEQ multiplex PCR, the TCRdb table keeps only in-frame clones and is missing some. The repertoire consists of some 14,000 clones, with roughly two thirds occurring once and the leading ten covering approximately 2%. The specimen was PBMCs, collected before nivolumab (anti-PD-1) treatment. These receptors all stem from a person between 35 and 79 years old with oral cavity squamous cell carcinoma. Each CDR3 is given with its conserved first and last residue. D genes are given only for firm matches. For some rows the clone size is stated as once, few or many, or as a class when expanded; others skip it.

j_gene,d_gene,abundance,v_gene,CDR3aa,CDR3nt
TRBJ1-1,TRBD1,once,TRBV7-7,CASSQGAGTEAFF,TGTGCTAGCAGCCAGGGGGCTGGAACTGAAGCTTTCTTT
TRBJ2-5,TRBD1,.,TRBV6-1,CASSGTGLQTQYF,TGTGCCAGCAGCGGGACAGGGTTGCAGACCCAGTACTTC
TRBJ2-5,TRBD2,.,TRBV4-1,CASSQDPSGAQQETQYF,TGCGCCAGCAGCCAAGATCCCAGCGGGGCCCAGCAAGAGACCCAGTACTTC
TRBJ2-3,.,few,TRBV5-1,CASSVTGTRTDTQYF,TGCGCCAGCAGCGTAACCGGGACGCGCACAGATACGCAGTATTTT
TRBJ2-5,.,few,TRBV19,CATKGYNKETQYF,TGTGCCACCAAAGGGTACAATAAAGAGACCCAGTACTTC
TRBJ1-1,TRBD1,.,TRBV18,CASSSGTGWNTEAFF,TGTGCCAGCTCATCGGGGACAGGGTGGAACACTGAAGCTTTCTTT
TRBJ2-2,TRBD2,.,TRBV6-5,CASMTSSPGELFF,TGTGCCAGCATGACTAGCTCCCCCGGGGAGCTGTTTTTT
TRBJ2-5,.,.,TRBV7-2,CASSSHPDQTQYF,TGTGCCAGCAGCTCGCACCCGGACCAGACCCAGTACTTC
TRBJ1-1,.,.,TRBV28,CASSTNRLKAFF,TGTGCCAGCAGTACGAATAGGTTAAAAGCTTTCTTT
TRBJ1-4,.,.,TRBV10-1,CASSESGQGGREKLFF,TGCGCCAGCAGTGAGTCGGGTCAGGGCGGAAGAGAAAAACTGTTTTTT
TRBJ1-1,TRBD1,.,TRBV30,CASLRDRGRETEAFF,TGTGCCAGCTTACGGGACAGGGGGCGTGAAACTGAAGCTTTCTTT
TRBJ1-1,TRBD1,.,TRBV6-5,CASSYFRGQGVTEAFF,TGTGCCAGCAGTTACTTCAGGGGGCAAGGAGTCACTGAAGCTTTCTTT
TRBJ2-3,TRBD1,.,TRBV2,CANSRDRGVGDTQYF,TGTGCCAACTCCCGGGACAGGGGAGTTGGAGATACGCAGTATTTT
TRBJ2-3,.,.,TRBV15,CATSPGPQLTDTQYF,TGTGCCACCAGTCCCGGACCCCAACTCACAGATACGCAGTATTTT
TRBJ1-3,.,few,TRBV4-2,CASSQQPGALGGNTIYF,TGTGCCAGCAGCCAGCAGCCTGGGGCATTGGGTGGAAACACCATATATTTT
TRBJ2-2,.,few,TRBV5-1,CASSAGLANTGELFF,TGCGCCAGCAGCGCGGGACTGGCGAACACCGGGGAGCTGTTTTTT
TRBJ2-3,TRBD2,.,TRBV7-3,CASSFGLAGAPDTQYF,TGTGCCAGCAGCTTTGGACTAGCGGGAGCGCCAGATACGCAGTATTTT
TRBJ1-2,.,.,TRBV5-1,CASSLEPDTYGYTF,TGCGCCAGCAGCTTGGAGCCGGACACCTATGGCTACACCTTC
TRBJ2-1,.,.,TRBV9,CASSVLQGHEQFF,TGTGCCAGCAGCGTACTACAGGGCCATGAGCAGTTCTTC
TRBJ1-1,.,.,TRBV18,CASSPRAENTEAFF,TGTGCCAGCTCACCACGGGCCGAGAACACTGAAGCTTTCTTT
TRBJ1-3,.,once,TRBV7-2,CASSPQIHSGNTIYF,TGTGCCAGCAGCCCCCAGATCCACTCTGGAAACACCATATATTTT
TRBJ2-1,.,few,TRBV27,CASSSTGLFYNEQFF,TGTGCCAGCAGTTCAACTGGACTGTTCTACAATGAGCAGTTCTTC
TRBJ1-5,.,few,TRBV5-5,CASSPMSGTWGNQPQHF,TGTGCCAGCAGCCCCATGTCCGGGACATGGGGCAATCAGCCCCAGCATTTT
TRBJ2-5,.,.,TRBV5-1,CASSAGRGDQETQYF,TGCGCCAGCAGCGCCGGTAGAGGGGACCAAGAGACCCAGTACTTC
TRBJ2-7,TRBD1,.,TRBV6-1,CASSEDWDRVWRQYF,TGTGCCAGCAGTGAAGATTGGGACAGGGTGTGGAGGCAGTACTTC
TRBJ2-1,.,.,TRBV5-4,CASSPDYNEQFF,TGTGCCAGCAGCCCTGATTACAATGAGCAGTTCTTC
TRBJ2-1,TRBD2,.,TRBV6-1,CASSEGASGRNEQFF,TGTGCCAGCAGTGAAGGCGCTAGCGGGAGAAATGAGCAGTTCTTC
TRBJ1-1,TRBD1,.,TRBV6-5,CASRHRGRDTEAFF,TGTGCCAGCAGGCACAGGGGGCGAGACACTGAAGCTTTCTTT
TRBJ1-5,TRBD1,.,TRBV30,CAWSLLQGARNQPQHF,TGTGCCTGGAGTCTGCTACAGGGGGCGAGGAATCAGCCCCAGCATTTT